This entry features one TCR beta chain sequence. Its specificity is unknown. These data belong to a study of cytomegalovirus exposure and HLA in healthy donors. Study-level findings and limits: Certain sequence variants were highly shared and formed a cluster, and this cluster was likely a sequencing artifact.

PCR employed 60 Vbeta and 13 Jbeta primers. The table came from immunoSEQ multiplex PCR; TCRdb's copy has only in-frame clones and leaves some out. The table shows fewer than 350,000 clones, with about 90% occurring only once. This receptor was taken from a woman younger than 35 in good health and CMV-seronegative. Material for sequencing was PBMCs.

The CDR3 coding sequence is TGTGCCATCACTGCCGCCTCACTCACAGATACGCAGTATTTT. It encodes CAITAASLTDTQYF. V gene TRBV10-3 combines with J gene TRBJ2-3, with unresolved D. The CDR3 consists of 14 residues. Trimming left V 7 bases short and J 2 bases short, with 13 bases between. Germline CDR1 ENHRY, CDR2 SYGVKD.